This entry lists 21 T cell receptor beta chains sequenced from one sample in a study of OX40 agonist ivuxolimab in advanced cancers. Libraries were prepared by immunoSEQ multiplex PCR; TCRdb keeps only in-frame clonotypes and omits some of them. The table includes 72,000 or so clones, 89% detected once. The source was CD4+ or CD8+ T cells sorted from blood, collected in a trial of the OX40 agonist ivuxolimab. These receptors were obtained from an adult with an advanced solid tumor such as melanoma, head and neck, liver or kidney cancer.

V gene TRBV11-2 combines with J gene TRBJ1-6, with D uncertain. Trimming left V 0 bases short and J 10 bases short, with 7 bases between. Germline CDR1 reads SGHAT; CDR2 reads FQNNGV. The CDR3 consists of 13 residues. CDR3 in amino acids: CASSLDLRSPLHF. CDR3 sequence (DNA): TGTGCCAGCAGCTTAGATCTCCGGTCACCCCTCCACTTT.

The V and J genes are TRBV10-3 and TRBJ1-2, with TRBD1 matching 8 bases. This CDR3 contains 17 residues. Germline V gene sequence: CDR1 ENHRY, CDR2 SYGVKD. J gave up 6 bases and V 2 bases, and 14 bases lay outside the gene matches. The CDR3 nucleotides are TGTGCCATCAGTGAGAGTATACTGGACAGGGACGGGGATGGCTACACCTTC. Translating it yields CAISESILDRDGDGYTF.

The chain joins TRBV11-2 to TRBJ1-2; weak D call: TRBD1 (5 bases). The CDR3 covers 14 residues. Trimming shortened V by 0 bases and J by 5 bases, and 10 bases separated the two germline ends. The germline V gene has CDR1 SGHAT and CDR2 FQNNGV. CDR3 sequence (DNA): TGTGCCAGCAGCTTAGAGGGGCGGATTTATGGCTACACCTTC. This sequence encodes CASSLEGRIYGYTF.

The rearrangement uses TRBV10-3 and TRBJ1-4; the match to TRBD1 covers 7 bases. The CDR3 is 14 amino acids. The trim removed 6 bases at V and 6 bases at J, leaving 7 bases unmatched. Germline V gene data show CDR1 as ENHRY and CDR2 as SYGVKD. The CDR3 DNA reads TGTGCCATCAGGGGCCAGGGGGGGGATGAAAAACTGTTTTTT. Translated: CAIRGQGGDEKLFF.

J is TRBJ2-2 and V is TRBV19; 10 bases map to TRBD1. CDR1 and CDR2 from the germline V gene are LNHDA and SQIVND (reference sequence). The J segment lost 3 bases and the V segment lost 6 bases, leaving 4 bases of the junction unmatched. The CDR3 loop spans 15 amino acids. Here the CDR3 DNA reads TGTGCCAGTAGGGGACAGGGGCTGGACACCGGGGAGCTGTTTTTT. This sequence encodes CASRGQGLDTGELFF. Complete variable domain (other parts from reference TRBV19 and TRBJ2-2): DGGITQSPKYLFRKEGQNVTLSCEQNLNHDAMYWYRQDPGQGLRLIYYSQIVNDFQKGDIAEGYSVSREKKESFPLTVTSAQKNPTAFYLCASRGQGLDTGELFFGEGSRLTVL.

V and J are TRBV7-9 and TRBJ1-2, with D perhaps TRBD1 (5 bases). The ends were cut back, 5 bases at V and 7 bases at J, with 14 bases in the middle. CDR3 length equals 13 residues. Germline CDR1 and CDR2: SEHNR and FQNEAQ (reference sequence). The CDR3 nucleotides are TGTGCCAGCAGCCAAGGAGGGACTGGTGGCTACACCTTC. Encoded protein: CASSQGGTGGYTF.

The chain has TRBV18 and TRBJ1-1, with unresolved D. The CDR3 contains 13 residues. Per germline, CDR1 KGHSH and CDR2 LQKENI. V was trimmed by 1 base and J by 8 bases, leaving 11 bases between them. CDR3 sequence reads: CASSPRKAEEAFF. CDR3 DNA: TGTGCCAGCTCACCACGAAAGGCCGAGGAAGCTTTCTTT. Filled out from reference TRBV18 and TRBJ1-1, the complete variable domain reads NAGVMQNPRHLVRRRGQEARLRCSPMKGHSHVYWYRQLPEEGLKFMVYLQKENIIDESGMPKERFSAEFPKEGPSILRIQQVVRGDSAAYFCASSPRKAEEAFFGQGTRLTVV.

Here the CDR3 reads CASSQDPVSDEQYF. The CDR3 nucleotides read TGTGCCAGCAGCCAGGATCCAGTGTCCGACGAGCAGTACTTC. V usage is TRBV5-4 and J usage is TRBJ2-7; no definite D call. Germline V gene data show CDR1 as SGHNT and CDR2 as YYREEE (reference sequence). The length of the CDR3 is 14 residues. Trimming took off 4 bases at V and 5 bases at J, with 16 bases between the two ends.

The gene calls are TRBV5-8 and TRBJ1-1; 8 nucleotides match TRBD1. Germline trimming cut 1 base from V and 8 bases from J; bases unmatched to any gene: 1. CDR1 is SGHTS, CDR2 YDEGEE, per germline. The CDR3 is 12 amino acids. CDR3 in amino acids: CASSLWDREAFF. DNA of the CDR3: TGTGCCAGCAGCTTGTGGGACAGGGAAGCTTTCTTT.

This chain links TRBV19 with TRBJ1-1, with no clear D. The CDR3 runs 14 residues. The germline gives CDR1 LNHDA, CDR2 SQIVND (reference sequence). With 5 bases removed from V and 1 base from J, the gap between germline ends came to 11 bases. Here the CDR3 DNA reads TGTGCCAGTAGTCGCCCGACGGGGAACACTGAAGCTTTCTTT. This translates into CASSRPTGNTEAFF.

CDR3 sequence reads: CASMKVAGAYEQYF. The CDR3 nucleotides are TGTGCCAGCATGAAGGTAGCGGGAGCCTACGAGCAGTACTTC. The J gene is TRBJ2-7, the V gene TRBV27; 9 bases align to TRBD2. Germline V gives CDR1 MNHEY, CDR2 SMNVEV (reference sequence). This CDR3 region has 14 residues. V dropped 7 bases and J dropped 2; count of bases not matched to a gene: 6.

The chain employs TRBV28 and TRBJ2-7, with 8 bases matching TRBD2. Looked up from germline, CDR1 is MDHEN and CDR2 is SYDVKM. J lost 4 bases, V lost 7 bases, and 9 bases had no gene match. The CDR3 sequence is 14 residues long. The CDR3 nucleotides read TGTGCCAGCACCCCCAAGCGGGGGTCGTACGAGCAGTACTTC. Protein: CASTPKRGSYEQYF.

V is TRBV7-2 and J is TRBJ1-2, with unresolved D. This CDR3 is built from 13 residues. Trimming stripped 0 bases from V and 10 bases from J, with 12 bases between. CDR1 is SGHTA, CDR2 FQGNSA, per germline. The CDR3 nucleotides are TGTGCCAGCAGCTTAGCCCAGACCAGCGCCTACACCTTC. As protein: CASSLAQTSAYTF.

This clone has a single count. The chain is built from TRBV5-4 and TRBJ2-5; 10 bases agree with TRBD2. Germline CDR1 is SGHNT and CDR2 is YYREEE (reference sequence). Trimming at V came to 0 bases and at J to 2 bases, leaving 4 bases not matched to a gene. This CDR3 region has 16 residues. The DNA for the CDR3 is TGTGCCAGCAGCTTGGTTCCTAGCGGGGGACAAGAGACCCAGTACTTC. It is translated as CASSLVPSGGQETQYF.

The CDR3 sequence is CASSSSGGLGEQYF. The CDR3 DNA sequence: TGTGCCAGCAGTTCCTCAGGGGGGCTCGGCGAGCAGTACTTC. The genes are TRBV6-5 and TRBJ2-7; possible D gene TRBD1, 7 bases. Germline loops: CDR1 MNHEY, CDR2 SVGAGI. The V and J ends lost 4 bases and 6 bases respectively, with 16 bases between them. This CDR3 is 14 amino acids long.

This chain uses TRBV5-4 with TRBJ2-7; TRBD2 aligns across 12 bases. Looked up from germline, CDR1 is SGHNT and CDR2 is YYREEE (reference sequence). V shed 4 bases and J 2 bases; nucleotides not matched to a gene: 10. CDR3 length: 17 residues. CDR3 sequence (DNA): TGTGCCAGCAGCCCGAGTACTAGCGGGGGGCTCCCCTACGAGCAGTACTTC. Translating gives CASSPSTSGGLPYEQYF.

This clone was found a few times. The CDR3 is CASSAGRQMGSPLHF. CDR3 nucleotides: TGTGCCAGCAGTGCGGGGAGACAGATGGGTTCACCCCTCCACTTT. The V gene is TRBV6-1, the J gene TRBJ1-6, with D perhaps matching TRBD1 (5 bases). The CDR3 covers 15 residues. Per the germline V gene, CDR1 is MNHNS and CDR2 is SASEGT. Trimming shortened V by 4 bases and J by 9 bases, and 16 bases separated the two germline ends.

The chain links TRBV6-1 to TRBJ2-3; either TRBD1 or TRBD2 may fit D (5 bases each). This CDR3 has 14 residues. Germline values: CDR1 MNHNS, CDR2 SASEGT. Trimming stripped 4 bases from V and 0 bases from J, with 8 bases between. The CDR3 DNA follows: TGTGCCAGCAGTGGAAGGGACAGCACAGATACGCAGTATTTT. Translated: CASSGRDSTDTQYF.

V gene TRBV18 combines with J gene TRBJ2-2; 8 bases line up with TRBD1. This CDR3 is 18 amino acids long. Germline trimming cut 4 bases from V and 2 bases from J; bases unmatched to any gene: 12. Germline V gives CDR1 KGHSH, CDR2 LQKENI. CDR3 amino acids: CASSQTVGSGGNTGELFF. The CDR3, as DNA: TGTGCCAGCTCACAAACGGTTGGATCAGGGGGCAACACCGGGGAGCTGTTTTTT.

The chain has TRBV27 and TRBJ2-3, with 9 bases aligning to TRBD2. Germline CDR1 and CDR2: MNHEY and SMNVEV (reference sequence). This CDR3 contains 16 residues. V gave up 3 bases and J gave up 4 bases; unmatched junction bases: 8. The CDR3 DNA is TGTGCCAGCAGTTTTACAGCGGGGGGCGGGGCAGATACGCAGTATTTT. It specifies CASSFTAGGGADTQYF.

The V call is TRBV5-1, the J call TRBJ1-2; perhaps TRBD1 as D (5 bases). V lost 4 bases, J lost 0 bases, and 10 bases lay in between. Germline values: CDR1 SGHRS, CDR2 YFSETQ. CDR3 length equals 14 residues. The CDR3 bases are TGCGCCAGCAGCGGGACTCCAGCTAACTATGGCTACACCTTC. It translates to CASSGTPANYGYTF.